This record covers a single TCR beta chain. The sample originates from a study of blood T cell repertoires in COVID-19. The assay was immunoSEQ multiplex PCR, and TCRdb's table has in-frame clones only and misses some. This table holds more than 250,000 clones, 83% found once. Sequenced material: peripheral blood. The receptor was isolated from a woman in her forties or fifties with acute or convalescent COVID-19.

The CDR3 is CASSGRGLSYEQYF. The DNA of the CDR3 is TGTGCCAGCAGTGGCAGGGGGTTATCCTACGAGCAGTACTTC. The chain uses TRBV2 and TRBJ2-7; 7 bases map to TRBD1. Trimming took 4 bases from V and 1 from J; bases not matched to a gene: 4. Germline V gene lookup returns CDR1 SNHLY and CDR2 FYNNEI. The CDR3 contains 14 residues.